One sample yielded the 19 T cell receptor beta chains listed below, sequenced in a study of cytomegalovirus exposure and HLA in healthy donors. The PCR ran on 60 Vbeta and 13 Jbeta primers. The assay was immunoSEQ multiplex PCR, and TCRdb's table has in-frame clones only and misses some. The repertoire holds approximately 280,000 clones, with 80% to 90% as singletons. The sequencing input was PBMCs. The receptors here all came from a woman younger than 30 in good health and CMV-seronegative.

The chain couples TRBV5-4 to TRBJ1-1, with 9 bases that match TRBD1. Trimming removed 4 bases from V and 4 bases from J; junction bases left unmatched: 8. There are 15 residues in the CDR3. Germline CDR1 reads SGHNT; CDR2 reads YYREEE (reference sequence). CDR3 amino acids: CASSGGTGIVTEAFF. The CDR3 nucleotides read TGTGCCAGCAGCGGAGGGACAGGGATAGTCACTGAAGCTTTCTTT.

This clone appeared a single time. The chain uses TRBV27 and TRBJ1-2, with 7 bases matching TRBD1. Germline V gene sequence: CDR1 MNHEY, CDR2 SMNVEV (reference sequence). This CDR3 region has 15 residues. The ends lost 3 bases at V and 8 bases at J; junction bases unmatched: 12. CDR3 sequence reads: CASSFLTGVGGGYTF. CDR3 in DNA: TGTGCCAGCAGTTTCCTCACAGGGGTTGGGGGAGGCTACACCTTC.

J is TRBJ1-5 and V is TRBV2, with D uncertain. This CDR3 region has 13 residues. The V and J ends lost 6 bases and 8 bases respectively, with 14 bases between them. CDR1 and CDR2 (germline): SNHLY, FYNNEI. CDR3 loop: CASRAPFVKPQHF. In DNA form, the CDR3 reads TGTGCCAGCAGAGCCCCCTTTGTTAAGCCCCAGCATTTT.

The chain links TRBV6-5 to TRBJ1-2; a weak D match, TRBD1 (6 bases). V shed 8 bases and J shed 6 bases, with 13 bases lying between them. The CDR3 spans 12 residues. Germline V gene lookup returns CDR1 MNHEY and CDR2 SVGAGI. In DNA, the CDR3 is TGTGCCAGCTTATTGGGGGCGGATGGCTACACCTTC. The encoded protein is CASLLGADGYTF.

CDR3 bases: TGCGCCAGCGGCCGGACTAGCGGGGGGTCCTACAATGAGCAGTTCTTC. It translates to CASGRTSGGSYNEQFF. This rearrangement joins TRBV10-2 to TRBJ2-1; the match to TRBD2 covers 14 bases. V dropped 8 bases and J dropped 1; count of bases not matched to a gene: 4. This CDR3 comprises 16 residues. Germline-derived CDR1 and CDR2 are WSHSY and SAAADI.

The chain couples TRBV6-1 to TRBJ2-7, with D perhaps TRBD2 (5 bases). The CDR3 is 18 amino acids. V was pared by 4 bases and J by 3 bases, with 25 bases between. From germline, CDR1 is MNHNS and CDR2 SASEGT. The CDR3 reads CASSAPGAVASNLYEQYF. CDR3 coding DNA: TGTGCCAGCAGTGCCCCCGGAGCGGTAGCCAGCAACCTCTACGAGCAGTACTTC.

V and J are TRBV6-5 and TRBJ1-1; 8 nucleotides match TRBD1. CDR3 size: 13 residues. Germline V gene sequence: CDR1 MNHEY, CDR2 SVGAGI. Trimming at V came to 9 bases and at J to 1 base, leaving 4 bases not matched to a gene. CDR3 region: CASKGTGNTEAFF. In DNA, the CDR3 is TGTGCCAGTAAGGGGACAGGGAACACTGAAGCTTTCTTT.

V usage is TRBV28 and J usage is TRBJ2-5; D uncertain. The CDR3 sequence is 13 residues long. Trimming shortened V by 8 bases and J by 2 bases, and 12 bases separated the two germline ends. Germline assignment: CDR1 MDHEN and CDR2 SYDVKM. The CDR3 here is CASSGSPQETQYF. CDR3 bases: TGTGCCAGCTCAGGCAGCCCACAAGAGACCCAGTACTTC.

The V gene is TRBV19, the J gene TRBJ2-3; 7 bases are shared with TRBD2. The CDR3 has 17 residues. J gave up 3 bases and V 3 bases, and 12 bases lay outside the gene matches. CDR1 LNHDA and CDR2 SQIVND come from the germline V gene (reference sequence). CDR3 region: CASSISLGGIPTDTQYF. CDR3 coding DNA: TGTGCCAGTAGTATTTCTCTCGGGGGGATACCGACAGATACGCAGTATTTT.

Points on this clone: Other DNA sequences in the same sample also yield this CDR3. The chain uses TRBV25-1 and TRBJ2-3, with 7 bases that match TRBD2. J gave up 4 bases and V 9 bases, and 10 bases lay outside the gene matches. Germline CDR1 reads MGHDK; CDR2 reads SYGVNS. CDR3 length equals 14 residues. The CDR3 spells CASWGGLPPDTQYF. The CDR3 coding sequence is TGTGCCAGTTGGGGGGGACTCCCCCCAGATACGCAGTATTTT.

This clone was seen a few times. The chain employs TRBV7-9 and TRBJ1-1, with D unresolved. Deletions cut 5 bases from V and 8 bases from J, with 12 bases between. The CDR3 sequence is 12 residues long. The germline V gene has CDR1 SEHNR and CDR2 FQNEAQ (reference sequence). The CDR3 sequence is CASSIPGVEAFF. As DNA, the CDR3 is TGTGCCAGCAGCATCCCCGGAGTCGAAGCTTTCTTT. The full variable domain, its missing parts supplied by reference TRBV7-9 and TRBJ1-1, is DTGVSQNPRHKITKRGQNVTFRCDPISEHNRLYWYRQTLGQGPEFLTYFQNEAQLEKSRLLSDRFSAERPKGSFSTLEIQRTEQGDSAMYLCASSIPGVEAFFGQGTRLTVV.

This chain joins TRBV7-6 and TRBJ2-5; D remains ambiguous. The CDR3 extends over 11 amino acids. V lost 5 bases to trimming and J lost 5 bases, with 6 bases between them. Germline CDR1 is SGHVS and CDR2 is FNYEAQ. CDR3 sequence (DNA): TGTGCCAGCAGCCCAGCGGAGACCCAGTACTTC. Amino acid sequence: CASSPAETQYF.

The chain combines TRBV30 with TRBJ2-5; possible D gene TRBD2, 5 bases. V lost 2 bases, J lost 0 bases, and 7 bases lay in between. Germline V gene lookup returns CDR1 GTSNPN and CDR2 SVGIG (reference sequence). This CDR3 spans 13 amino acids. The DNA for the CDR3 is TGTGCCTGGAGTCCCGGGAACCAAGAGACCCAGTACTTC. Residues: CAWSPGNQETQYF.

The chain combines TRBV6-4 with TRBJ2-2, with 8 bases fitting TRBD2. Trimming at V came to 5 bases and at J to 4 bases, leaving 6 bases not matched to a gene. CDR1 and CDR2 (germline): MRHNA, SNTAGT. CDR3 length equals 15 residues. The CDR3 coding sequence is TGTGCCAGCAGTAAGAGCGGGGGTGCCACCGGGGAGCTGTTTTTT. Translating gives CASSKSGGATGELFF.

In nucleotides, the CDR3 is TGTGCCAGCAGCTTAGGGACTAGCGGGGGGAATGAGCAGTTCTTC. Translating it yields CASSLGTSGGNEQFF. The V and J genes are TRBV7-7 and TRBJ2-1; 14 bases are shared with TRBD2. The V gene's germline CDR1 is SSHAT and CDR2 FNYEAQ (reference sequence). The V segment lost 1 base and the J segment 7 bases; nucleotides outside the gene matches: 0. CDR3 length equals 15 residues.

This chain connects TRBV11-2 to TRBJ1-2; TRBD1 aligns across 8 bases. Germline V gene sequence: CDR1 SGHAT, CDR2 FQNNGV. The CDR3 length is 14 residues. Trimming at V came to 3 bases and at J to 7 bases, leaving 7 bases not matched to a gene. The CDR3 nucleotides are TGTGCCAGCAGCTTTGGCAGGGGGCTTGGTGGCTACACCTTC. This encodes CASSFGRGLGGYTF.

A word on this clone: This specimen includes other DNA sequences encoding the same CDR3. The CDR3 coding sequence is TGCGCCAGCAGCTTACGGACAGGGAACACTGAAGCTTTCTTT. Translation gives CASSLRTGNTEAFF. The chain uses TRBV5-1 and TRBJ1-1; TRBD1 matches at 7 bases. This CDR3 region has 14 residues. CDR1 and CDR2 from the germline V gene are SGHRS and YFSETQ. With V trimmed by 2 bases and J by 1 base, 2 bases remained unmatched.

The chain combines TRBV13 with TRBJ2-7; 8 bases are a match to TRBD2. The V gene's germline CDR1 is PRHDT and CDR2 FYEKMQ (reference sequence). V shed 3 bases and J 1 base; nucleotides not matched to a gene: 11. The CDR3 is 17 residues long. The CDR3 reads CASSFRLSGVSSYEQYF. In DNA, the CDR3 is TGTGCCAGCAGCTTTCGTCTTAGCGGGGTTAGTTCCTACGAGCAGTACTTC.

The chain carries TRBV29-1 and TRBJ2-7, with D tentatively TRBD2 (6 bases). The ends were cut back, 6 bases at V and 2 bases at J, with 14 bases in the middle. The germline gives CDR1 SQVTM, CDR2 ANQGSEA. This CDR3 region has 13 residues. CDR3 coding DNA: TGCAGCGTCGGGGGAACGGGCCCCTACGAGCAGTACTTC. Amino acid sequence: CSVGGTGPYEQYF.